These 12 T cell receptor beta chains share one sample of origin, sequenced in a study of technical replicates of blood from a few donors. The method was immunoSEQ multiplex PCR; TCRdb's version includes in-frame clones alone and lacks a portion of them. The sample shows around 56,000 clones, about 95% of them seen only once. The specimen was PBMCs. The receptor set was obtained from a human donor in good health. Some clones in this sample may be carry-over from other donors' samples.

This chain links TRBV4-2 with TRBJ1-1, with a weak D call TRBD1 (5 bases). Trimming shortened V by 3 bases and J by 3 bases, and 8 bases separated the two germline ends. The CDR3 extends over 13 amino acids. Germline lookup yields CDR1 LGHNA and CDR2 YNFKEQ. Here the CDR3 reads CASSHGGDTEAFF. For the CDR3, the DNA is TGTGCCAGCAGCCACGGGGGGGACACTGAAGCTTTCTTT.

The rearrangement uses TRBV9 and TRBJ2-3; TRBD2 matches 10 bases. Losses at the gene ends were 3 bases for V and 3 bases for J; bases not matched to a gene: 4. The CDR3 length is 15 residues. CDR1 and CDR2 from the germline V gene are SGDLS and YYNGEE. The CDR3 sequence is CASSGSGGRTDTQYF. In DNA, the CDR3 is TGTGCCAGCAGCGGTAGCGGGGGGAGGACAGATACGCAGTATTTT.

This chain connects TRBV5-4 to TRBJ2-7, with 9 bases identical to TRBD1. With 4 bases clipped from V and 5 bases from J, the junction kept 7 bases outside the gene matches. Germline V gene data show CDR1 as SGHNT and CDR2 as YYREEE (reference sequence). CDR3 size: 14 residues. CDR3 coding DNA: TGTGCCAGCAGCACCGGGACAGGGATCCACGAGCAGTACTTC. Its protein is CASSTGTGIHEQYF.

V usage is TRBV4-1 and J usage is TRBJ2-5; D is perhaps TRBD2 (5 bases). The V and J ends lost 7 bases and 0 bases respectively, with 6 bases between them. Germline values: CDR1 MGHRA, CDR2 YSYEKL. The CDR3 is 12 amino acids. In DNA, the CDR3 is TGCGCCAGCATGGACTACCAAGAGACCCAGTACTTC. This codes for CASMDYQETQYF.

The chain links TRBV7-9 to TRBJ2-3, with D possibly matching TRBD1 (5 bases). Trimming left V 2 bases short and J 5 bases short, with 11 bases between. CDR1 is SEHNR and CDR2 is FQNEAQ in the germline V gene (reference sequence). CDR3 length equals 14 residues. CDR3 sequence: CASSLTAGIDTQYF. The DNA of the CDR3 is TGTGCCAGCAGCTTAACAGCAGGGATAGATACGCAGTATTTT. Variable domain in full (rest from reference TRBV7-9 and TRBJ2-3): DTGVSQNPRHKITKRGQNVTFRCDPISEHNRLYWYRQTLGQGPEFLTYFQNEAQLEKSRLLSDRFSAERPKGSFSTLEIQRTEQGDSAMYLCASSLTAGIDTQYFGPGTRLTVL.

The chain has TRBV7-2 and TRBJ1-2; 7 nucleotides line up with TRBD1. The CDR3 length is 19 residues. V lost 1 base, J lost 1 base, and 15 bases stayed unmatched. Germline V CDR1 and CDR2: SGHTA, FQGNSA. The CDR3 DNA reads as TGTGCCAGCAGCTTAGTGGGTTACGGTCCGGGACAGCATAACTATGGCTACACCTTC. This translates into CASSLVGYGPGQHNYGYTF. Combining the CDR3 with reference TRBV7-2 and TRBJ1-2 gives the whole variable domain GAGVSQSPSNKVTEKGKDVELRCDPISGHTALYWYRQSLGQGLEFLIYFQGNSAPDKSGLPSDRFSAERTGGSVSTLTIQRTQQEDSAVYLCASSLVGYGPGQHNYGYTFGSGTRLTVV.

The chain joins TRBV4-3 to TRBJ2-7, with D possibly TRBD1 on 6 matching bases. Trimming left V 1 base short and J 7 bases short, with 17 bases between. Germline assignment: CDR1 LGHNA and CDR2 YSLEER. The CDR3 spans 15 residues. The CDR3 nucleotides are TGCGCCAGCAGCCAAGCTTCTCAGGGGTTCGGGGAGCAGTACTTC. Residues: CASSQASQGFGEQYF.

The chain employs TRBV4-3 and TRBJ1-1; weak D call: TRBD1 (6 bases). Trimming took off 4 bases at V and 5 bases at J, with 14 bases between the two ends. CDR1 LGHNA and CDR2 YSLEER come from the germline V gene. This CDR3 has 14 amino acids. The CDR3 here is CASSRATGITEAFF. The DNA for the CDR3 is TGCGCCAGCAGCCGAGCCACAGGGATAACTGAAGCTTTCTTT.

J is TRBJ2-7 and V is TRBV6-5, with TRBD1 as a possible D gene (5 bases). This CDR3 spans 15 amino acids. Per germline, CDR1 MNHEY and CDR2 SVGAGI. V gave up 6 bases and J gave up 1 base, with 16 bases separating them. Here the CDR3 reads CASRPSGALSYEQYF. The CDR3 nucleotides are TGTGCCAGCAGACCATCTGGGGCGCTTTCCTACGAGCAGTACTTC.

The CDR3 DNA reads TGCGCCAGCGCCCGCGGGACTAGTTACGACGAGCAGTACTTC. Its translation: CASARGTSYDEQYF. The chain combines TRBV5-1 with TRBJ2-7; 8 bases match TRBD2. Unmatched junction bases numbered 11, after V lost 7 bases and J lost 5 bases. This CDR3 has 14 residues. The germline V gene encodes CDR1 SGHRS and CDR2 YFSETQ.

The V and J genes are TRBV2 and TRBJ1-6; D gene unclear. Germline-derived CDR1 and CDR2 are SNHLY and FYNNEI. The V end lost 2 bases, the J end lost 5 bases, and 13 bases lay between the germline ends. The CDR3 length is 16 residues. The CDR3 sequence is CASSENGRHNNSPLHF. In DNA, the CDR3 is TGTGCCAGCAGTGAAAATGGCCGACATAATAATTCACCCCTCCACTTT.

This chain connects TRBV2 to TRBJ2-5, with 12 bases matching TRBD2. CDR1 is SNHLY, CDR2 FYNNEI, per germline. V lost 0 bases, J lost 5 bases, and 4 bases stayed unmatched. The CDR3 consists of 16 residues. The CDR3 DNA reads TGTGCCAGCAGTGAAGCGCGACTAGCGGGAGCGGAGACCCAGTACTTC. Amino acid sequence: CASSEARLAGAETQYF.